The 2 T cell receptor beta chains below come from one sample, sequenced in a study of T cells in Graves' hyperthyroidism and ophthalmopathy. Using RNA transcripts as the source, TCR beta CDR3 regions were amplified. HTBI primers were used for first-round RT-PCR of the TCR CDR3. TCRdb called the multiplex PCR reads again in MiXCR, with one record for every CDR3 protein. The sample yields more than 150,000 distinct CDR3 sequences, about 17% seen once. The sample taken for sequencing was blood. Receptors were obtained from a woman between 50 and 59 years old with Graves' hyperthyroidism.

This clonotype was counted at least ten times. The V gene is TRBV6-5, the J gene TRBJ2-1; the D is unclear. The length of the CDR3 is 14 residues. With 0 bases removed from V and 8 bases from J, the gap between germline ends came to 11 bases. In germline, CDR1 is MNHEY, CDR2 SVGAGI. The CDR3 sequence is CASSYSILVDEQFF. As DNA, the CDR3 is TGTGCCAGCAGTTACTCGATCCTCGTCGATGAGCAGTTCTTC.

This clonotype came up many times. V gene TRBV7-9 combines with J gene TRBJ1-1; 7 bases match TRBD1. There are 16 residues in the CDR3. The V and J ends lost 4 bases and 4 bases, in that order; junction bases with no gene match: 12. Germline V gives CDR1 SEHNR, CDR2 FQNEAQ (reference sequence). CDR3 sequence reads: CASSSRDSLWGTEAFF. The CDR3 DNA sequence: TGTGCCAGCAGCTCTCGGGACAGCCTCTGGGGCACTGAAGCTTTCTTT.